The rows below give T cell receptor beta chains drawn from one sample of a study of T cell responses to AZD1222 COVID-19 vaccine. TCRdb keeps only in-frame clones here, not all; method: immunoSEQ multiplex PCR. The sample has around 140,000 clones; approximately 88% are singletons. The input for sequencing was peripheral blood, taken on day 0 of AZD1222 vaccination. The receptor set was obtained from an adult in good health. CDR3s include the opening cysteine and the closing phenylalanine or tryptophan. Each record gives: V gene, clone size, J gene, D gene, CDR3 DNA, CDR3 protein. A D gene is named only where the DNA matches it firmly. A clone size is listed for some rows: how often the clone was seen (once, few, many), or a class if it is expanded.

>TRBV6-4|-|TRBJ1-1|-
TGTGCCAGCAGTGACACAGAAATGAACACTGAAGCTTTCTTT
CASSDTEMNTEAFF
>TRBV7-9|-|TRBJ1-5|TRBD1
TGTGCCAGCAGCTTCAGTCTCACACAGGGGAAGGGGAGCAATCAGCCCCAGCATTTT
CASSFSLTQGKGSNQPQHF
>TRBV11-2|-|TRBJ2-5|-
TGTGCCAGCAGCTCCCTGGGGACCCAGTACTTC
CASSSLGTQYF
>TRBV18|-|TRBJ2-5|-
TGTGCCAGCTCACGATCAGAACCCTGGGAGACCCAGTACTTC
CASSRSEPWETQYF
>TRBV7-3|-|TRBJ2-5|TRBD2
TGTGCCAGCAGCTTGAATCCCCTAGCGGGACAAGAGACCCAGTACTTC
CASSLNPLAGQETQYF
>TRBV30|-|TRBJ1-1|-
TGTGCCTGGAGTTCCCGTGAAGCTTTCTTT
CAWSSREAFF
>TRBV2|-|TRBJ1-1|-
TGTGCCGCGCCCGGGACGGCGAACACTGAAGCTTTCTTT
CAAPGTANTEAFF
>TRBV9|-|TRBJ1-4|-
TGTGCCAGCAGCGTGGGGCATGTCCCTGAAAAACTGTTTTTT
CASSVGHVPEKLFF
>TRBV3-1/TRBV3-2|-|TRBJ2-1|TRBD1
TGTGCCAGCAGCCAATTGACAGGGGGCGCCTACAATGAGCAGTTCTTC
CASSQLTGGAYNEQFF
>TRBV6-5|-|TRBJ1-2|TRBD1
TGTGCCAGCAGAGGAGGGGGACAGACTGTCTATGGCTACACCTTC
CASRGGGQTVYGYTF
>TRBV14|-|TRBJ1-5|-
TGTGCCAGCAGTCCAGCGGGGCTAAATCAGCCCCAGCATTTT
CASSPAGLNQPQHF
>TRBV3-1/TRBV3-2|-|TRBJ2-3|-
TGTGCCAGCAGCTACCTCCGGGGCACAGATACGCAGTATTTT
CASSYLRGTDTQYF
>TRBV5-1|few|TRBJ2-1|TRBD1
TGCGCCAGCAGCCCCAGGACAGGTTGGGTCAATGAGCAGTTCTTC
CASSPRTGWVNEQFF
>TRBV7-9|-|TRBJ1-2|-
TGTGCCAGCAGCCCAGAGGTCCTAGTAGGCTATGGCTACACCTTC
CASSPEVLVGYGYTF
>TRBV5-5|-|TRBJ2-2|-
TGTGCCAGCAGCTTCCAGACCCCTGCGAAGACCGGGGAGCTGTTTTTT
CASSFQTPAKTGELFF
>TRBV7-9|-|TRBJ1-2|-
TGTGCCAGCAGCCCCCCCCAGGGGAACGACTATGGCTACACCTTC
CASSPPQGNDYGYTF
>TRBV12-3/TRBV12-4|-|TRBJ2-1|-
TGTGCCAGCAGTACTCGGACAGACAATGAGCAGTTCTTC
CASSTRTDNEQFF
>TRBV2|-|TRBJ1-2|-
TGTGCCAGCAGTGAAGCAGGGAGAGCCCGGGGCTATGGCTACACCTTC
CASSEAGRARGYGYTF
>TRBV4-2|-|TRBJ1-1|-
TGTGCCAGCAGCCAAGATCCGATGCGGACTTTGAACACTGAAGCTTTCTTT
CASSQDPMRTLNTEAFF
>TRBV2|-|TRBJ1-6|-
TGTGCCAGCTGGTACAGGCCCCAAGTTGTCAATTCACCCCTCCACTTT
CASWYRPQVVNSPLHF
>TRBV18|-|TRBJ2-2|TRBD2
TGTGCCAGCTCACCGGGGGGGACGAACACCGGGGAGCTGTTTTTT
CASSPGGTNTGELFF
>TRBV7-8|-|TRBJ1-1|TRBD1
TGTGCCAGCAGCTTTGACAGGGGAGGTGCTGAAGCTTTCTTT
CASSFDRGGAEAFF
>TRBV19|few|TRBJ2-2|TRBD1
TGTGCCAGTAGTATCGGACAGGGGCGCGGGGAGCTGTTTTTT
CASSIGQGRGELFF
>TRBV5-1|-|TRBJ2-2|TRBD1
TGCGCCAGCAGAGCCGGGACAGACTACACCGGGGAGCTGTTTTTT
CASRAGTDYTGELFF
>TRBV6-6|-|TRBJ1-2|-
TGTGCCAGCACCCTGCTGGAGGGCACCAACTATGGCTACACCTTC
CASTLLEGTNYGYTF
>TRBV14|few|TRBJ1-2|-
TGTGCCAGCAGCCAAGATCCCGGACGTGATGGCTACACCTTC
CASSQDPGRDGYTF
>TRBV4-1|-|TRBJ2-5|TRBD2
TGCGCCAGCAGCCAGAGGACTAGCGGGGGGGCGGAGACCCAGTACTTC
CASSQRTSGGAETQYF
>TRBV5-6|-|TRBJ1-5|-
TGTGCCAGCAGCCCGGGGGGATATGGGGATCAGCCCCAGCATTTT
CASSPGGYGDQPQHF
>TRBV19|-|TRBJ1-2|-
TGTGCCAGTCAGGAGGCCTATGGCTACACCTTC
CASQEAYGYTF
>TRBV7-9|-|TRBJ1-6|TRBD1
TGTGCCAGCAGCTTAGGGGGGACAGTTGGCTCACCCCTCCACTTT
CASSLGGTVGSPLHF
>TRBV5-6|-|TRBJ1-2|TRBD1
TGTGCCAGCAGCTTTCTCGGGGACAGCTGGGTCTATGGCTACACCTTC
CASSFLGDSWVYGYTF
>TRBV13|-|TRBJ2-5|-
TGTGCCAGCAACATACAGGGTTCGGAGACCCAGTACTTC
CASNIQGSETQYF
>TRBV7-2|few|TRBJ1-5|-
TGTGCCAGCAGCTTAGCGGCTTTCAATCAGCCCCAGCATTTT
CASSLAAFNQPQHF
>TRBV2|-|TRBJ2-7|-
TGTGCCAGCAAATATGGCCCCAGGGACTACGAGCAGTACTTC
CASKYGPRDYEQYF
>TRBV30|-|TRBJ1-2|-
TGTGCCTGGAGCTGGGGGAAGACGATTAGCTATGGCTACACCTTC
CAWSWGKTISYGYTF
>TRBV25-1|few|TRBJ1-2|-
TGTGCCAGCAAGGCCTCGGGTCCCTATGGCTACACCTTC
CASKASGPYGYTF
>TRBV3-1/TRBV3-2|-|TRBJ1-3|-
TGTGCCAGCAGCCAATTCGACATCTCTGGAAACACCATATATTTT
CASSQFDISGNTIYF
>TRBV7-9|-|TRBJ2-1|-
TGTGCCAGCAGAAACTTCGACAGAAACAATGAGCAGTTCTTC
CASRNFDRNNEQFF
>TRBV16|-|TRBJ1-1|-
TGTGCCAGCAGCCCCAATGTGGGGGGGAGGAACACTGAAGCTTTCTTT
CASSPNVGGRNTEAFF
>TRBV18|-|TRBJ1-1|-
TGTGCCAGCTCACCCCGACAGGCAGGAATCACTGAAGCTTTCTTT
CASSPRQAGITEAFF
>TRBV2|-|TRBJ1-4|-
TGTGCCAGCAGTGAATCAGGGTTAACTAATGAAAAACTGTTTTTT
CASSESGLTNEKLFF
>TRBV4-1|-|TRBJ2-7|TRBD1
TGCGCCAGCAGCCAAGGGGACAGGGACTACGAGCAGTACTTC
CASSQGDRDYEQYF
>TRBV11-2|-|TRBJ2-2|-
TGTGCCAGCAGCTCCCCGACTCGTACCGGGGAGCTGTTTTTT
CASSSPTRTGELFF
>TRBV3-1/TRBV3-2|once|TRBJ2-6|TRBD1
TGTGCCAGCAGCCTACGGACAGGGGGTACTAACTTTGGGGCCAACGTCCTGACTTTC
CASSLRTGGTNFGANVLTF
>TRBV6-2/TRBV6-3|once|TRBJ1-5|TRBD1
TGTGCCAGCAGTCGGGACAGCCAAAATCAGCCCCAGCATTTT
CASSRDSQNQPQHF
>TRBV28|-|TRBJ1-1|-
TGTGCCAGCAGTTCCGGGGGAGGCACTGAAGCTTTCTTT
CASSSGGGTEAFF
>TRBV6-2/TRBV6-3|few|TRBJ1-1|-
TGTGCCAGCAGTCCCGTCGGCACTGAAGCTTTCTTT
CASSPVGTEAFF
>TRBV19|-|TRBJ1-1|-
TGTGCCAGTAGTATGCTCTTGGGCACTGAAGCTTTCTTT
CASSMLLGTEAFF
>TRBV6-5|-|TRBJ2-7|-
TGTGCCAGCAGCGAGAACGGAAAGAGGGGACACGAGCAGTACTTC
CASSENGKRGHEQYF
>TRBV7-6|-|TRBJ1-1|-
TGTGCCAGCAGCCCCGGGACGAACACTGAAGCTTTCTTT
CASSPGTNTEAFF
>TRBV12-5|-|TRBJ2-5|TRBD2
TGTGCTAGTGGTTTAATGGCTAGCGGGGGAGGTTCGGCCCAGTACTTC
CASGLMASGGGSAQYF
>TRBV5-8|few|TRBJ2-3|-
TGTGCCAGCAGCTTGGTGGCCCCTTCCCCCACAGATACGCAGTATTTT
CASSLVAPSPTDTQYF
>TRBV5-4|-|TRBJ2-3|TRBD2
TGTGCCAGCAGCTTGGATCCGAAACGGGGGGGCTTAAGCACAGATACGCAGTATTTT
CASSLDPKRGGLSTDTQYF
>TRBV5-5|-|TRBJ2-5|TRBD1
TGTGCCAGCATCAGGGGGTCAGGGGAGACCCAGTACTTC
CASIRGSGETQYF
>TRBV7-2|-|TRBJ1-1|-
TGTGCCAGCAGCTCTCCAATAACCAAAGAAGCTTTCTTT
CASSSPITKEAFF